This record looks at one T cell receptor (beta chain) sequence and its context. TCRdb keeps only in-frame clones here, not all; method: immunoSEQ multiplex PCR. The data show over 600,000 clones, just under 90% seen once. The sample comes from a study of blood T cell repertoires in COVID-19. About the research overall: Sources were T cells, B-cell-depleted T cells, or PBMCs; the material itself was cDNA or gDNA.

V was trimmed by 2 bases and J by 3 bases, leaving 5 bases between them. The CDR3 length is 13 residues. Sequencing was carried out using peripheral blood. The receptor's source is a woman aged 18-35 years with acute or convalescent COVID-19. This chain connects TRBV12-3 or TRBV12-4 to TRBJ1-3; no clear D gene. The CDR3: CASSLNIGNTIYF. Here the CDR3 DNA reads TGTGCCAGCAGTTTAAACATTGGAAACACCATATATTTT.